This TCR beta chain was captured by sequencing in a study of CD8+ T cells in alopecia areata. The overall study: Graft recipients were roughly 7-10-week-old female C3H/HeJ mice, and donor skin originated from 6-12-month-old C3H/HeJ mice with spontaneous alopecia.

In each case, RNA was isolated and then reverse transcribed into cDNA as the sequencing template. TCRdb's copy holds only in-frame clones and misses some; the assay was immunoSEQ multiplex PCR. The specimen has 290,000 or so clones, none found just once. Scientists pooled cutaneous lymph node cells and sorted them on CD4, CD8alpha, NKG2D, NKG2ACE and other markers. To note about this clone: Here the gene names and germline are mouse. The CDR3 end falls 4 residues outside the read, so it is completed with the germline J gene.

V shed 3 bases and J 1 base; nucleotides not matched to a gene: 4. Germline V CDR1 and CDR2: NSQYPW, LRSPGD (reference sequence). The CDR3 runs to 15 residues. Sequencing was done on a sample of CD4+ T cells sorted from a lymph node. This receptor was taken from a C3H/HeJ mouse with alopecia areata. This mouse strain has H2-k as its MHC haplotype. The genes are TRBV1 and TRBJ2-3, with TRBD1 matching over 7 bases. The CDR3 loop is CTCSAGTEGAETLYF. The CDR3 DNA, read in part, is TGCACCTGCAGTGCCGGGACAGAGGGTGCAGAA. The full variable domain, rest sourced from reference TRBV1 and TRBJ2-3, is VTLLEQNPRWRLVPRGQAVNLRCILKNSQYPWMSWYQQDLQKQLQWLFTLRSPGDKEVKSLPGADYLATRVTDTELRLQVANMSQGRTLYCTCSAGTEGAETLYFGSGTRLTVL.